This T cell receptor beta chain is drawn from a study of T cells expressing NK-cell markers. Study-wide context: The TCR beta repertoires originated in sorted CD3+CD56+NKG2C+, CD3+CD56+NKG2C- and CD3+CD56-NKG2C+ T cells.

Note on this clonotype: Antigen specificity is unknown.

Beta-chain TCR cDNA was generated via 5'RACE template switching with UMIs. For each CDR3 protein, TCRdb gives one entry from its re-call of the 5' RACE reads, without DNA. The sample spans over 100,000 distinct CDR3 sequences; the ten largest clones claim under 20%. Germline V gene data show CDR1 as SGHNT and CDR2 as YENEEA. The CDR3 spans 13 residues. Regarding the study as a whole: Topping the CD3+CD56-NKG2C+ fraction as well were these clonotypes, in a few donors.

The receptor was isolated from a woman aged 18-70 years in good health. The material sequenced was blood T cells: a sorted CD56 or NKG2C T cell subset, CD4+ or CD8+ T cells, or bulk PBMC T cells (not recorded which). The rearrangement links TRBV11-3 to TRBJ2-1. The CDR3 sequence is CASSSLALGEQFF.